Following are 31 T cell receptor beta chains from one sample sequenced in a study of T-cell memory formation after mild COVID-19. MiXCR, applied by TCRdb to the 5' RACE reads, yields one record per CDR3 protein. The table has around 450,000 distinct CDR3 sequences, around 18% seen once. Material: PBMCs or a T cell subset sorted from them (not recorded which). These receptors were taken from an adult woman who had mild COVID-19 (a few samples of this study predate the infection). Cell type and time point are not known.

This clonotype showed up just a few times. The CDR3 nucleotides are TGTGCCAGCAGCCCCACTAGCGGGACCGTTGCCTACGAGCAGTACTTC. This encodes CASSPTSGTVAYEQYF. V and J are TRBV3-1 and TRBJ2-7; 10 bases align to TRBD2. Germline CDR1 LGHDT, CDR2 YNNKEL (reference sequence). This CDR3 is 16 amino acids long. Unmatched junction bases numbered 8, after V lost 4 bases and J lost 2 bases.

The chain has TRBV18 and TRBJ1-2; D not resolved. The V gene lost 5 bases and the J gene lost 1 base, with 8 bases spanning the gap. Germline CDR1 is KGHSH and CDR2 is LQKENI. CDR3 length equals 13 residues. The CDR3 sequence: CASSEGGNYGYTF. In DNA, the CDR3 is TGTGCCAGCTCAGAGGGCGGTAACTATGGCTACACCTTC.

This clonotype was seen only a few times. The J gene is TRBJ2-1, the V gene TRBV3-1, with 12 bases aligning to TRBD2. Germline trimming cut 1 base from V and 9 bases from J; bases unmatched to any gene: 7. This CDR3 is 16 amino acids long. The germline CDR1 and CDR2 sequences are LGHDT and YNNKEL (reference sequence). CDR3 protein: CASSQGRLAGDVEQFF. In DNA, the CDR3 is TGTGCCAGCAGCCAAGGCCGACTAGCGGGGGACGTTGAGCAGTTCTTC.

The chain employs TRBV29-1 and TRBJ1-2; maybe TRBD1 (5 bases). The germline CDR1 and CDR2 sequences are SQVTM and ANQGSEA. This CDR3 is built from 13 residues. Between the trimmed V and J ends, which lost 3 bases and 8 bases, there was a span of 16 bases. The CDR3 DNA sequence: TGCAGCGTTGAGAGCGGGAGGGGAGACGGCTACACCTTC. This gives the protein CSVESGRGDGYTF.

The chain recombines TRBV4-1 with TRBJ2-3, with 9 bases aligning to TRBD2. The V segment lost 11 bases and the J segment 3 bases; nucleotides outside the gene matches: 6. There are 13 residues in the CDR3. The germline V gene encodes CDR1 MGHRA and CDR2 YSYEKL. This CDR3 reads CASAREGTDTQYF. The CDR3 nucleotides are TGCGCCTCGGCGCGGGAGGGAACAGATACGCAGTATTTT.

J is TRBJ1-2 and V is TRBV7-2, with TRBD1 identical over 7 bases. The CDR3 spans 17 residues. V lost 2 bases to trimming and J lost 3 bases; unmatched junction nucleotides: 12. Germline CDR1 and CDR2: SGHTA and FQGNSA. CDR3 sequence: CASSLSVGGLDDYGYTF. The CDR3 coding sequence is TGTGCCAGCAGCTTATCAGTAGGGGGCTTGGATGACTATGGCTACACCTTC. The full variable domain, rest sourced from reference TRBV7-2 and TRBJ1-2, is GAGVSQSPSNKVTEKGKDVELRCDPISGHTALYWYRQSLGQGLEFLIYFQGNSAPDKSGLPSDRFSAERTGGSVSTLTIQRTQQEDSAVYLCASSLSVGGLDDYGYTFGSGTRLTVV.

In DNA form, the CDR3 reads TGTGCCAGCACCCAAGGCCGGGGGCGTATGGAAGAGACCCAGTACTTC. This sequence encodes CASTQGRGRMEETQYF. The chain has TRBV5-5 and TRBJ2-5; possibly TRBD1 or TRBD2 for D (6 bases each). Trimming took off 6 bases at V and 3 bases at J, with 21 bases between the two ends. Germline CDR1 is SGHKS and CDR2 is YYEKEE (reference sequence). The CDR3 contains 16 residues.

J is TRBJ1-1 and V is TRBV7-7; 7 nucleotides match TRBD1. The V segment lost 4 bases and the J segment 1 base; nucleotides outside the gene matches: 3. Germline CDR1 and CDR2: SSHAT and FNYEAQ (reference sequence). The CDR3 runs 14 residues. The CDR3 region has the DNA TGTGCCAGCAGCTACAGGGGCGAGAACACTGAAGCTTTCTTT. Protein: CASSYRGENTEAFF.

In its sample, this clonotype was seen a few times. The chain has TRBV4-1 and TRBJ2-6; 7 nucleotides align to TRBD1. The V segment lost 2 bases and the J segment 0 bases; nucleotides outside the gene matches: 4. Looked up from germline, CDR1 is MGHRA and CDR2 is YSYEKL. The CDR3 is 17 amino acids. The CDR3: CASSQKTGSSGANVLTF. CDR3 bases: TGCGCCAGCAGCCAAAAGACAGGGTCCTCTGGGGCCAACGTCCTGACTTTC.

J is TRBJ2-3 and V is TRBV11-2; 8 nucleotides align to TRBD1. V was clipped by 3 bases and J by 1 base; unmatched bases: 6. Germline-derived CDR1 and CDR2 are SGHAT and FQNNGV. The CDR3 extends over 16 amino acids. The CDR3 loop reads CASSFFPGQGTDTQYF. As DNA, the CDR3 is TGTGCCAGCAGCTTCTTCCCGGGACAGGGCACAGATACGCAGTATTTT.

This clonotype was detected many times. The rearrangement uses TRBV4-3 and TRBJ1-1, with 7 bases matching TRBD1. The germline V gene encodes CDR1 LGHNA and CDR2 YSLEER. With V trimmed by 0 bases and J by 7 bases, 2 bases remained unmatched. The length of the CDR3 is 13 residues. The CDR3 loop reads CASSQETGLEAFF. CDR3 nucleotide sequence: TGCGCCAGCAGCCAAGAGACAGGGCTTGAAGCTTTCTTT.

This clonotype was seen repeatedly, ten times or more. The chain has TRBV20-1 and TRBJ1-6, with 8 positions matching TRBD1. J lost 7 bases, V lost 3 bases, and 14 bases had no gene match. The CDR3 extends over 17 amino acids. Germline V gene lookup returns CDR1 DFQATT and CDR2 SNEGSKA (reference sequence). The CDR3 DNA is TGCAGTGCTAGCGGAGGGGACAGGTCCCCGGAGAATTCACCCCTCCACTTT. Residues: CSASGGDRSPENSPLHF.

This clonotype was observed at least ten times. The chain recombines TRBV24-1 with TRBJ1-2, with TRBD1 matching over 9 bases. The V and J ends lost 7 bases and 13 bases, in that order; junction bases with no gene match: 12. The CDR3 is 13 amino acids. Per the germline V gene, CDR1 is KGHDR and CDR2 is SFDVKD. The CDR3 DNA sequence: TGTGCCACCAGGGATGGACAGGGGACCGCGGTCACCTTC. Translation: CATRDGQGTAVTF.

This clonotype was found many times. The V and J genes are TRBV5-4 and TRBJ1-1; D unclear. V shed 3 bases and J shed 0 bases, with 12 bases lying between them. Germline CDR1 SGHNT, CDR2 YYREEE (reference sequence). The CDR3 spans 15 residues. The chain's CDR3 is CASSSGSKMNTEAFF. CDR3 sequence (DNA): TGTGCCAGCAGCTCCGGATCTAAGATGAACACTGAAGCTTTCTTT.

This clonotype was seen a handful of times. The V and J genes are TRBV7-9 and TRBJ2-5, with D possibly being TRBD2 (7 bases). V was cut by 9 bases and J by 1 base, with 18 bases left in between. This CDR3 contains 15 residues. CDR1 and CDR2 from the germline V gene are SEHNR and FQNEAQ (reference sequence). CDR3 nucleotide sequence: TGTGCCAGAAGCCCCCGGGGGGCTGTCCAAGAGACCCAGTACTTC. This encodes CARSPRGAVQETQYF.

This clonotype showed up just a few times. V is TRBV6-6 and J is TRBJ2-7; D gene uncertain. From germline, CDR1 is MNHNY and CDR2 SVGAGI (reference sequence). The CDR3 has 12 amino acids. V was clipped by 6 bases and J by 3 bases, with 9 bases between them. DNA for the CDR3: TGTGCCAGCAGCCGAGAGGTCTACGAGCAGTACTTC. Translating gives CASSREVYEQYF.

CDR3 nucleotides: TGCAGCGCCCGGACGGCTACCTACAATGAGCAGTTCTTC. Translated, it gives CSARTATYNEQFF. V and J are TRBV29-1 and TRBJ2-1; D is ambiguous. This CDR3 is built from 13 residues. V gave up 7 bases and J gave up 2 bases, with 12 bases separating them. Germline CDR1 SQVTM, CDR2 ANQGSEA.

This clonotype was observed a few times. The chain carries TRBV15 and TRBJ2-1, with D possibly being TRBD1 (5 bases). The CDR3 runs to 16 residues. CDR1 LNHNV and CDR2 YYDKDF come from the germline V gene (reference sequence). V lost 5 bases and J 7 bases, leaving 21 bases between the germline ends. The CDR3: CATSPQDGARGNEQFF. The DNA of the CDR3 is TGTGCCACCAGCCCCCAAGATGGGGCAAGAGGAAATGAGCAGTTCTTC.

V gene TRBV24-1 combines with J gene TRBJ2-2; a possible D gene is TRBD2 (7 bases). CDR1 KGHDR and CDR2 SFDVKD come from the germline V gene. CDR3 length: 17 amino acids. V lost 2 bases and J 3 bases, leaving 15 bases between the germline ends. The CDR3 coding sequence is TGTGCCACCAGTGATTCGGGGGGCAAAGAGGACACCGGGGAGCTGTTTTTT. Translation gives CATSDSGGKEDTGELFF.

This sequence joins TRBV19 and TRBJ2-7, with D unclear. The CDR3 contains 10 residues. CDR1 and CDR2 (germline): LNHDA, SQIVND (reference sequence). The ends were cut back, 6 bases at V and 2 bases at J, with 2 bases in the middle. CDR3 sequence (DNA): TGTGCCAGTAGGCCCTACGAGCAGTACTTC. Protein sequence: CASRPYEQYF.

This clonotype was observed a few times. V and J are TRBV12-5 and TRBJ2-3; TRBD2 aligns across 11 bases. CDR1 is LGHNT and CDR2 is FRNRAP in the germline V gene. J lost 2 bases, V lost 1 base, and 2 bases had no gene match. The CDR3 covers 16 residues. The CDR3 region has the DNA TGTGCTAGTGGTTTGGGACTAGCGGGGCCCACAGATACGCAGTATTTT. It translates to CASGLGLAGPTDTQYF. The variable domain in full, completed from reference TRBV12-5 and TRBJ2-3, reads DARVTQTPRHKVTEMGQEVTMRCQPILGHNTVFWYRQTMMQGLELLAYFRNRAPLDDSGMPKDRFSAEMPDATLATLKIQPSEPRDSAVYFCASGLGLAGPTDTQYFGPGTRLTVL.

V is TRBV2 and J is TRBJ2-5, with 8 positions matching TRBD1. Trimming removed 1 base from V and 5 bases from J; junction bases left unmatched: 3. The germline gives CDR1 SNHLY, CDR2 FYNNEI. The CDR3 consists of 14 residues. CDR3 bases: TGTGCCAGCAGTGAAGGGACAGGGTGGGAGACCCAGTACTTC. The encoded protein is CASSEGTGWETQYF.

Only a few counts were recorded for this clonotype. V is TRBV7-8 and J is TRBJ2-3, with D possibly TRBD2 on 5 matching bases. Trimming pared 1 base from V and 3 bases from J, leaving 11 bases between. This CDR3 region has 15 residues. Germline V CDR1 and CDR2: SGHVS, FQNEAQ. CDR3 coding DNA: TGTGCCAGCAGCTTAGAATCGGGAAGGACAGATACGCAGTATTTT. Translating it yields CASSLESGRTDTQYF. Complete variable domain (other parts from reference TRBV7-8 and TRBJ2-3): GAGVSQSPRYKVAKRGQDVALRCDPISGHVSLFWYQQALGQGPEFLTYFQNEAQLDKSGLPSDRFFAERPEGSVSTLKIQRTQQEDSAVYLCASSLESGRTDTQYFGPGTRLTVL.

The chain recombines TRBV6-5 with TRBJ2-1; 9 nucleotides align to TRBD1. With V trimmed by 0 bases and J by 8 bases, 2 bases remained unmatched. Germline CDR1 reads MNHEY; CDR2 reads SVGAGI. The CDR3 runs 14 residues. CDR3 nucleotide sequence: TGTGCCAGCAGTTACTCGGGACAGGGTGATGAGCAGTTCTTC. Its translation is CASSYSGQGDEQFF.

The chain uses TRBV5-1 and TRBJ2-7; no clear D gene. Trimming removed 1 base from V and 6 bases from J, with 11 bases in between. CDR1 and CDR2 from the germline V gene are SGHRS and YFSETQ. CDR3 size: 13 residues. The CDR3 DNA reads TGCGCCAGCAGCTTGCCCGGTTTTGGCGAGCAGTACTTC. Protein sequence: CASSLPGFGEQYF.

This clonotype was observed a few times. The gene calls are TRBV9 and TRBJ2-2, with D perhaps TRBD1 (6 bases). This CDR3 region has 15 residues. V lost 3 bases to trimming and J lost 1 base, with 10 bases between them. Germline V gives CDR1 SGDLS, CDR2 YYNGEE. CDR3 protein: CASSERTVNTGELFF. In nucleotides, the CDR3 is TGTGCCAGCAGCGAAAGGACAGTGAACACCGGGGAGCTGTTTTTT. The entire variable domain, with the rest obtained from reference TRBV9 and TRBJ2-2, is as follows: DSGVTQTPKHLITATGQRVTLRCSPRSGDLSVYWYQQSLDQGLQFLIQYYNGEERAKGNILERFSAQQFPDLHSELNLSSLELGDSALYFCASSERTVNTGELFFGEGSRLTVL.

This clonotype has just a few counts. J is TRBJ2-1 and V is TRBV10-3; TRBD1 aligns across 9 bases. Germline V gene sequence: CDR1 ENHRY, CDR2 SYGVKD. With 6 bases clipped from V and 2 bases from J, the junction kept 5 bases outside the gene matches. The CDR3 contains 15 residues. CDR3 in amino acids: CAIREQGAAYNEQFF. The CDR3 DNA sequence: TGTGCCATCAGGGAACAGGGGGCAGCCTACAATGAGCAGTTCTTC.

This clonotype was seen only a few times. V usage is TRBV9 and J usage is TRBJ2-7; 7 positions match TRBD2. After removal of 4 bases from V and 2 bases from J, the junction contained 9 bases not matched to a gene. Germline values: CDR1 SGDLS, CDR2 YYNGEE. This CDR3 has 15 residues. CDR3 sequence: CASSPRGGGAYEQYF. As DNA, the CDR3 is TGTGCCAGCAGCCCGAGGGGCGGGGGAGCCTACGAGCAGTACTTC. The full variable domain, completed using reference TRBV9 and TRBJ2-7, is DSGVTQTPKHLITATGQRVTLRCSPRSGDLSVYWYQQSLDQGLQFLIQYYNGEERAKGNILERFSAQQFPDLHSELNLSSLELGDSALYFCASSPRGGGAYEQYFGPGTRLTVT.

The CDR3 coding sequence is TGTGCCAGCGGTCCAACAGGGGACGAGCAGTACTTC. Protein product: CASGPTGDEQYF. V usage is TRBV3-1 and J usage is TRBJ2-7, with 7 bases aligning to TRBD1. The CDR3 is made up of 12 amino acids. J gave up 5 bases and V 8 bases, and 6 bases lay outside the gene matches. Germline CDR1 reads LGHDT; CDR2 reads YNNKEL (reference sequence).

This clonotype appeared a single time. This rearrangement joins TRBV7-3 to TRBJ2-1; 8 bases match TRBD2. Germline V gives CDR1 SGHTA, CDR2 FQGTGA. CDR3 length: 15 amino acids. J gave up 4 bases and V 5 bases, and 7 bases lay outside the gene matches. CDR3 region: CASSIVAGRYNEQFF. The CDR3 DNA follows: TGTGCCAGCAGCATAGTAGCGGGGCGTTACAATGAGCAGTTCTTC.

The chain joins TRBV5-8 to TRBJ1-1, with a weak D call TRBD1 (5 bases). From germline, CDR1 is SGHTS and CDR2 YDEGEE. The germline V and J ends were trimmed by 6 bases and 0 bases, with 15 bases remaining between them. The CDR3 is made up of 15 amino acids. The CDR3 nucleotides are TGTGCCAGCACCCTCCAGGGTTCATTGAACACTGAAGCTTTCTTT. It codes for CASTLQGSLNTEAFF.